These 21 T cell receptor beta chains were sequenced from one sample in a study of blood T cell repertoires in COVID-19. TCRdb keeps only in-frame clones here, not all; method: immunoSEQ multiplex PCR. There are 400,000 to 550,000 clones in the sample; 87% occur only once, and just under 2% lies in the top ten. Input material: PBMCs or T cells enriched from blood (not recorded which). The receptors shown here come from a woman younger than 30 with acute COVID-19.

The J gene is TRBJ2-7, the V gene TRBV5-4, with D perhaps TRBD2 (7 bases). The CDR3 totals 13 residues. Germline V gene lookup returns CDR1 SGHNT and CDR2 YYREEE (reference sequence). V was cut by 4 bases and J by 6 bases, with 14 bases left in between. The CDR3 region has the DNA TGTGCCAGCAGCGGGAGGGGGGGCGGCGAGCAGTACTTC. Translating it yields CASSGRGGGEQYF. The whole variable domain, filled in from reference TRBV5-4 and TRBJ2-7, reads ETGVTQSPTHLIKTRGQQVTLRCSSQSGHNTVSWYQQALGQGPQFIFQYYREEENGRGNFPPRFSGLQFPNYSSELNVNALELDDSALYLCASSGRGGGEQYFGPGTRLTVT.

CDR3 sequence: CASSYRQDYGYTF. The CDR3 DNA follows: TGTGCCAGCAGTTATCGACAAGATTATGGCTACACCTTC. The V and J genes are TRBV6-2 or TRBV6-3 and TRBJ1-2; no definite D call. Germline V gene lookup returns CDR1 MNHEY and CDR2 SVGEGT. Trimming removed 3 bases from V and 5 bases from J, with 10 bases in between. The CDR3 covers 13 residues.

The chain is built from TRBV3-1 (or the pseudogene TRBV3-2) and TRBJ2-3, with D possibly matching TRBD2 (6 bases). V was shortened by 4 bases and J by 2 bases, with 13 bases between the two germline ends. The CDR3 has 15 amino acids. Per germline, CDR1 LGHDT and CDR2 YNNKEL (reference sequence). CDR3 sequence: CASSPPGTLTDTQYF. The CDR3 bases are TGTGCCAGCAGCCCTCCCGGGACTCTCACAGATACGCAGTATTTT.

The table lists this clone with a count of one. The genes are TRBV25-1 and TRBJ1-5, with D possibly TRBD1 on 6 matching bases. Between the trimmed V and J ends, which lost 5 bases and 1 base, there was a span of 9 bases. The germline V gene encodes CDR1 MGHDK and CDR2 SYGVNS. There are 14 residues in the CDR3. The CDR3 sequence: CASSPTGSNQPQHF. The CDR3 coding sequence is TGTGCCAGCAGTCCAACAGGGAGCAATCAGCCCCAGCATTTT.

The V gene is TRBV5-1, the J gene TRBJ1-1; 7 bases agree with TRBD1. CDR1 and CDR2 (germline): SGHRS, YFSETQ. The CDR3 consists of 13 residues. The V segment lost 5 bases and the J segment 3 bases; nucleotides outside the gene matches: 4. The CDR3 region has the DNA TGCGCCAGCAGATCAACAGGGGACACTGAAGCTTTCTTT. This codes for CASRSTGDTEAFF.

V gene TRBV6-5 combines with J gene TRBJ2-7; 8 bases line up with TRBD2. Germline CDR1 reads MNHEY; CDR2 reads SVGAGI. There are 15 residues in the CDR3. V lost 5 bases to trimming and J lost 2 bases; unmatched junction nucleotides: 8. The CDR3, as DNA: TGTGCCAGCAGTCAGCGGGAGCTCACTACCTACGAGCAGTACTTC. This codes for CASSQRELTTYEQYF.

As for this clone: This sample also contains other DNA sequences that code for the same CDR3. V usage is TRBV12-5 and J usage is TRBJ2-7; D unresolved. Germline loops: CDR1 LGHNT, CDR2 FRNRAP. V lost 1 base and J 3 bases, leaving 4 bases between the germline ends. The CDR3 loop spans 12 amino acids. CDR3 loop: CASGLGGYEQYF. CDR3 nucleotides: TGTGCTAGTGGTTTGGGCGGCTACGAGCAGTACTTC.

V usage is TRBV10-3 and J usage is TRBJ1-5; D perhaps matches TRBD1 (6 bases). V lost 7 bases, J lost 5 bases, and 18 bases lay in between. Germline V gene data show CDR1 as ENHRY and CDR2 as SYGVKD. The CDR3 is 15 amino acids. This CDR3 is CAIKPGPAGDQPQHF. The CDR3 nucleotides are TGTGCCATCAAGCCGGGGCCGGCAGGGGATCAGCCCCAGCATTTT.

J is TRBJ1-1 and V is TRBV9; TRBD1 agrees at 7 bases. Germline V lookup: CDR1 SGDLS, CDR2 YYNGEE. After removal of 3 bases from V and 0 bases from J, the junction contained 14 bases not matched to a gene. This CDR3 spans 18 amino acids. CDR3 bases: TGTGCCAGCAGCGCCACCTTCACAGGGGCCACCATGAACACTGAAGCTTTCTTT. Translation: CASSATFTGATMNTEAFF.

The rearrangement uses TRBV27 and TRBJ1-1; D is undetermined. The germline V gene encodes CDR1 MNHEY and CDR2 SMNVEV (reference sequence). The V end lost 6 bases, the J end lost 1 base, and 9 bases lay between the germline ends. This CDR3 comprises 13 residues. The CDR3 region is CASSQASNTEAFF. CDR3 DNA: TGTGCCAGCAGCCAGGCCTCGAACACTGAAGCTTTCTTT.

This chain uses TRBV28 with TRBJ2-3, with 13 bases that match TRBD2. There are 16 residues in the CDR3. Germline CDR1 is MDHEN and CDR2 is SYDVKM. The V gene end was trimmed by 4 bases and the J gene end by 4 bases; junction bases not matched to a gene: 5. CDR3: CASSSPLAGGADTQYF. The CDR3 nucleotides are TGTGCCAGCAGTTCGCCACTAGCGGGAGGGGCAGATACGCAGTATTTT.

V gene TRBV5-4 combines with J gene TRBJ1-3; D is ambiguous. The CDR3 is made up of 15 amino acids. Germline V gene data show CDR1 as SGHNT and CDR2 as YYREEE (reference sequence). V lost 4 bases and J 4 bases, leaving 15 bases between the germline ends. CDR3 region: CASSASTILGNTIYF. In DNA, the CDR3 is TGTGCCAGCAGCGCCAGCACTATTTTGGGAAACACCATATATTTT.

The chain carries TRBV5-5 and TRBJ2-1; a weak D match, TRBD1 (6 bases). With 4 bases removed from V and 5 bases from J, the gap between germline ends came to 13 bases. Germline V CDR1 and CDR2: SGHKS, YYEKEE (reference sequence). The CDR3 extends over 14 amino acids. The CDR3 here is CASSVSGHNNEQFF. CDR3 bases: TGTGCCAGCAGCGTTTCGGGACATAACAATGAGCAGTTCTTC. Looking up the rest from reference TRBV5-5 and TRBJ2-1 gives the full variable domain: DAGVTQSPTHLIKTRGQQVTLRCSPISGHKSVSWYQQVLGQGPQFIFQYYEKEERGRGNFPDRFSARQFPNYSSELNVNALLLGDSALYLCASSVSGHNNEQFFGPGTRLTVL.

The chain uses TRBV3-1 (or the pseudogene TRBV3-2) and TRBJ2-2; 11 bases match TRBD1. Per germline, CDR1 LGHDT and CDR2 YNNKEL (reference sequence). The CDR3 totals 17 residues. Unmatched junction bases numbered 11, after V lost 4 bases and J lost 7 bases. CDR3 DNA sequence: TGTGCCAGCAGCCCAAAACCGGGACAGGGGGTGAACGGGGAGCTGTTTTTT. Residues: CASSPKPGQGVNGELFF.

This rearrangement joins TRBV9 to TRBJ1-2, with 8 bases lining up with TRBD1. The germline gives CDR1 SGDLS, CDR2 YYNGEE. CDR3 length: 15 residues. Trimming took 1 base from V and 4 from J; bases not matched to a gene: 6. CDR3 sequence reads: CASSVNSRGPYGYTF. The CDR3 DNA reads TGTGCCAGCAGCGTAAATAGCAGGGGGCCCTATGGCTACACCTTC.

The chain recombines TRBV24-1 with TRBJ2-2; 16 bases map to TRBD2. Germline V gene lookup returns CDR1 KGHDR and CDR2 SFDVKD. CDR3 length: 15 residues. V lost 9 bases, J lost 5 bases, and 2 bases stayed unmatched. The CDR3 spells CATSGLAGGTGELFF. CDR3 sequence (DNA): TGTGCCACCTCGGGACTAGCGGGGGGGACCGGGGAGCTGTTTTTT.

This chain uses TRBV10-3 with TRBJ1-1, with D possibly TRBD1 on 6 matching bases. The V end was cut by 3 bases, the J end by 8 bases, with 13 bases between. CDR3 length equals 13 residues. Germline values: CDR1 ENHRY, CDR2 SYGVKD. The CDR3 protein is CAISDQGTQEAFF. The CDR3, as DNA: TGTGCCATCAGTGATCAGGGGACACAAGAAGCTTTCTTT.

This clone was found a few times. CDR3 sequence reads: CASSSRLAGGNEQFF. CDR3 sequence (DNA): TGTGCCAGCAGCTCAAGACTAGCGGGGGGAAATGAGCAGTTCTTC. The chain has TRBV7-3 and TRBJ2-1; TRBD2 aligns across 13 bases. The CDR3 spans 15 residues. Looked up from germline, CDR1 is SGHTA and CDR2 is FQGTGA. With V trimmed by 4 bases and J by 7 bases, 4 bases remained unmatched.

V usage is TRBV7-9 and J usage is TRBJ2-1; D is undetermined. The CDR3 is made up of 15 amino acids. Trimming cost V 1 base and J 1 base, with 8 bases left between them. The germline V gene has CDR1 SEHNR and CDR2 FQNEAQ (reference sequence). In DNA form, the CDR3 reads TGTGCCAGCAGCTTAGAATCCGGGTCCTACAATGAGCAGTTCTTC. This translates into CASSLESGSYNEQFF.

The chain is built from TRBV12-5 and TRBJ2-2; D might be TRBD2 (5 bases). The V gene lost 4 bases and the J gene lost 7 bases, with 10 bases spanning the gap. This CDR3 has 13 residues. Germline V gene lookup returns CDR1 LGHNT and CDR2 FRNRAP. The CDR3 sequence is CASGYTDYGELFF. DNA of the CDR3: TGTGCTAGTGGTTACACCGACTACGGGGAGCTGTTTTTT.

This clone was recorded a few times. CDR3: CASGPFEAPSSYNEQFF. DNA for the CDR3: TGTGCTAGTGGCCCCTTTGAGGCCCCTAGCTCCTACAATGAGCAGTTCTTC. This chain connects TRBV12-5 to TRBJ2-1; D not resolved. V lost 6 bases to trimming and J lost 0 bases, with 18 bases between them. Germline assignment: CDR1 LGHNT and CDR2 FRNRAP. This CDR3 comprises 17 residues.